This TCR beta chain was found in a study of T cell responses to AZD1222 COVID-19 vaccine. The study's findings and limits: Distributed over spike, vaccine-associated CD4 TCRs predominated at 160-218 and 743-854. White British people made up most donors, females outnumbered males, and clonal diversity was possibly underestimated. Baseline seropositivity occurred in only a handful of AZD1222 recipients.

On this clone: Its antigen is currently unknown.

The CDR3 covers 15 residues. CDR1 SEHNR and CDR2 FQNEAQ come from the germline V gene (reference sequence). The J segment lost 5 bases and the V segment lost 8 bases, leaving 13 bases of the junction unmatched. Profiled with immunoSEQ multiplex PCR; TCRdb holds only in-frame clones, not every one. This table has approximately 82,000 clones, roughly nine tenths appearing once. The sample in question was peripheral blood, obtained 28 days after the second AZD1222 dose. The chain combines TRBV7-9 with TRBJ2-5; TRBD2 matches 8 bases. This sequence was found in an adult who received the AZD1222 COVID-19 vaccine. In DNA form, the CDR3 reads TGTGCCAGCTCCACACGGACTAGCAGCAACGAGACCCAGTACTTC. Translation gives CASSTRTSSNETQYF. The whole variable domain, filled in from reference TRBV7-9 and TRBJ2-5, reads DTGVSQNPRHKITKRGQNVTFRCDPISEHNRLYWYRQTLGQGPEFLTYFQNEAQLEKSRLLSDRFSAERPKGSFSTLEIQRTEQGDSAMYLCASSTRTSSNETQYFGPGTRLLVL.